This is a list of T cell receptor beta chains from one sample in a study of technical replicates of blood from a handful of donors. Using immunoSEQ multiplex PCR, the repertoire was profiled, and TCRdb retains in-frame clones only, with some absent. Found here are around 83,000 clones, just under 95% of them singletons; the top ten hold 0.39%. The sample was T cells isolated from PBMCs. The origin of the receptors is a human donor in good health. Each CDR3 is given with its conserved first and last residue. The D gene is left open where the match is weak. Rows may omit the clone size; those that give it use once, few, many or a size class.

cdr3_length j_call clone_size d_call v_call cdr3_nt cdr3_aa
13 TRBJ1-1 NA NA TRBV6-1 TGTGCCAGCAGTGATCAGAGGGACACTGAAGCTTTCTTT CASSDQRDTEAFF
15 TRBJ1-2 NA TRBD1 TRBV6-4 TGTGCCAGCAGTGACTCGGGACAGGGAGTCTATGGCTACACCTTC CASSDSGQGVYGYTF
13 TRBJ1-1 once NA TRBV10-3 TGTGCCATCAGTGGAGGGGGGGGCTCTGAAGCTTTCTTT CAISGGGGSEAFF
15 TRBJ1-2 NA NA TRBV2 TGTGCCAGCAGTGAATCCAACAGGGTAAACTATGGCTACACCTTC CASSESNRVNYGYTF
15 TRBJ2-7 once TRBD1 TRBV9 TGTGCCAGCAGCGGGCCCGGGACAGGCAGGTACGAGCAGTACTTC CASSGPGTGRYEQYF
13 TRBJ2-3 once NA TRBV4-2 TGTGCCAGCAGCCAAGAGAGCCTAGCTACGCAGTATTTT CASSQESLATQYF
13 TRBJ1-4 NA NA TRBV5-1 TGCGCCAGCAGCTGGAGTCGTGAGGAAAAACTGTTTTTT CASSWSREEKLFF
16 TRBJ2-1 NA TRBD2 TRBV19 TGTGCCAGTAGTATAAGGACTAGCGGGAGTTACAATGAGCAGTTCTTC CASSIRTSGSYNEQFF
14 TRBJ2-1 NA TRBD2 TRBV10-3 TGTGCCATCAGTGAACTAGCGGGAGTGGTAGAGCAGTTCTTC CAISELAGVVEQFF
18 TRBJ2-3 NA TRBD2 TRBV6-4 TGTGCCAGCAGTGACCCGCGGGAGTGGGGGGAGCTTTATGATACGCAGTATTTT CASSDPREWGELYDTQYF
16 TRBJ2-2 NA NA TRBV4-3 TGCGCCAGCAGCCAAGGACAGATAAGGAACACCGGGGAGCTGTTTTTT CASSQGQIRNTGELFF
14 TRBJ2-7 few TRBD2 TRBV6-5 TGTGCCAGCAGTTTCCCGGGACTAGCAGGCGAGCAGTACTTC CASSFPGLAGEQYF
14 TRBJ2-2 few TRBD1 TRBV10-1 TGCGCCAGCAGTCGTCAGGGGGATGCTGGGGAGCTGTTTTTT CASSRQGDAGELFF
12 TRBJ1-1 NA NA TRBV9 TGTGCCAGCAGCCCAACAAACACTGAAGCTTTCTTT CASSPTNTEAFF
12 TRBJ2-7 once NA TRBV7-9 TGTGCCAGCAGCCCGTATTACTACGAGCAGTACTTC CASSPYYYEQYF
13 TRBJ1-2 NA NA TRBV13 TGTGCCAGCAGCTTAGGGGCAGACTATGGCTACACCTTC CASSLGADYGYTF
13 TRBJ1-2 NA NA TRBV10-3 TGTGCCATCACCCTGACAAGCAACTATGGCTACACCTTC CAITLTSNYGYTF
15 TRBJ2-1 NA TRBD2 TRBV10-2 TGCGCCAGCAGTGAAGGACTAGCCCCCTACAATGAGCAGTTCTTC CASSEGLAPYNEQFF
11 TRBJ2-1 NA NA TRBV5-1 TGCGCCAGCAGCTTGGCGAATGAGCAGTTCTTC CASSLANEQFF
14 TRBJ2-2 once NA TRBV9 TGTGCCAGCAGCGTAGATACGAACACCGGGGAGCTGTTTTTT CASSVDTNTGELFF
14 TRBJ2-3 NA TRBD2 TRBV7-3 TGTGCCAGCAGCTTAACCGGGAGGCCGGATACGCAGTATTTT CASSLTGRPDTQYF
14 TRBJ1-2 NA TRBD1 TRBV7-2 TGTGCCAGCAGCTTCGACGGGACAGGGTATGGCTACACCTTC CASSFDGTGYGYTF
17 TRBJ2-1 NA TRBD2 TRBV4-3 TGCGCCAGCAGCCAAGATACGCGGGGGGCTTCCTACAATGAGCAGTTCTTC CASSQDTRGASYNEQFF
16 TRBJ2-7 NA TRBD2 TRBV30 TGTGCCTGGAGCGAGCGGCGGGAGGCTGGGGTCTACGAGCAGTACTTC CAWSERREAGVYEQYF
14 TRBJ1-5 few NA TRBV10-3 TGTGCCATCAGTGAGGGAGCGCTGAATCAGCCCCAGCATTTT CAISEGALNQPQHF
11 TRBJ2-1 NA NA TRBV30 TGTGCCTGGAGCCAACAATATGAGCAGTTCTTC CAWSQQYEQFF
16 TRBJ2-7 NA NA TRBV27 TGTGCCACCGCCCCCTTAGGGGATTTGTTGGGCTACGAGCAGTACTTC CATAPLGDLLGYEQYF
15 TRBJ2-5 NA TRBD2 TRBV29-1 TGCAGCGTTGAAAGCCTAGCGGAGAGGAGAGAGACCCAGTACTTC CSVESLAERRETQYF
12 TRBJ2-3 NA TRBD2 TRBV6-6 TGTGCCACTAGCGGATTCACAGATACGCAGTATTTT CATSGFTDTQYF
14 TRBJ1-2 NA NA TRBV6-5 TGTGCCAGCAGCCCTCTCGAAGAGGGCTATGGCTACACCTTC CASSPLEEGYGYTF